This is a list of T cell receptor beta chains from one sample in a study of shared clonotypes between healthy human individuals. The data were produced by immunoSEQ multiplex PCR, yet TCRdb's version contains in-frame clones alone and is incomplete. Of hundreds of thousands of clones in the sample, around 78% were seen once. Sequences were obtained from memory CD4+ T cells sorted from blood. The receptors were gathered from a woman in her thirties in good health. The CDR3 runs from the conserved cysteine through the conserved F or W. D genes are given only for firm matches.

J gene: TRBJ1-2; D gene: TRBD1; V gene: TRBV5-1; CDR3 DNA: TGCGCCAGCAGCTCAGGGACAGGGGTCAACTATGGCTACACCTTC; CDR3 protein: CASSSGTGVNYGYTF
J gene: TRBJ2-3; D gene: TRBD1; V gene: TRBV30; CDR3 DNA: TGTGCCTGGAGCCCGACAGGGGGCGCGGGAGATACGCAGTATTTT; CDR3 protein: CAWSPTGGAGDTQYF
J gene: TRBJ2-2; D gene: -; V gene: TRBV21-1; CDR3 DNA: TGTGCCAGCAGTAGGAGGGGAACAGGCCCGGGGACCGGGGAGCTGTTTTTT; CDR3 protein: CASSRRGTGPGTGELFF
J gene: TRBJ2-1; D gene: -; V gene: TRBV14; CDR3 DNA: TGTGCCAGCAGCCAAGTAAGACGGACTGGCCGCAATGAGCAGTTCTTC; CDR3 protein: CASSQVRRTGRNEQFF
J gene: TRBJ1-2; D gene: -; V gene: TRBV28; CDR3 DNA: TGTGCCAGCAGTTTATTGCGGACAAACTATGGCTACACCTTC; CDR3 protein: CASSLLRTNYGYTF
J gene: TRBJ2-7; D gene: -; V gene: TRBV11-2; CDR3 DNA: TGTGCCAGCAGCTTAGTTGGGACACCCAGAGAGCAGTACTTC; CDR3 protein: CASSLVGTPREQYF
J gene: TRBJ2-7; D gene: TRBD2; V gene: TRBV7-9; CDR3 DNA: TGTGCCAGCAGCTTTTCCCCTCGAGCGGGAGCCTACGAGCAGTACTTC; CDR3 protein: CASSFSPRAGAYEQYF
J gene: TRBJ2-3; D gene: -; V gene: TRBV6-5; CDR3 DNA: TGTGCCAGCTCAAGATCTGGAGGGGAGACAGATACGCAGTATTTT; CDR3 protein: CASSRSGGETDTQYF
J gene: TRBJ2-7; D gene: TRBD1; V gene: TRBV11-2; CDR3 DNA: TGTGCCAGCAGCCCCAGCACAGGGGGTTACGAGCAGTACTTC; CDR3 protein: CASSPSTGGYEQYF
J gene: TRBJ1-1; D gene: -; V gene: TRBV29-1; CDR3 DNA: TGCAGCGTCGAAACGCCCCAGGGGGCTTTCTTT; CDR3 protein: CSVETPQGAFF
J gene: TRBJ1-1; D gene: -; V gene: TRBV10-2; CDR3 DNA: TGCGCCAGCAGGGCTCACAGGGCAGAGAGGAACACTGAAGCTTTCTTT; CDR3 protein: CASRAHRAERNTEAFF
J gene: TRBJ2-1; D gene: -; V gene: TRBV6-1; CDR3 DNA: TGTGCCAGCAGTGACCAATCAGGGGCTAGGGGGAATGAGCAGTTCTTC; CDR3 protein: CASSDQSGARGNEQFF
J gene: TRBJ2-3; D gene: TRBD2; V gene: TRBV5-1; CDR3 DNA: TGCGCCAGCAGCTCCCTCAGCGGGACCAAAGATACGCAGTATTTT; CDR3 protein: CASSSLSGTKDTQYF
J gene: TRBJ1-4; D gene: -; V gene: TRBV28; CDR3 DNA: TGTGCCAGCAGCACCGGGCAGGATGAAAAACTGTTTTTT; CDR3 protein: CASSTGQDEKLFF
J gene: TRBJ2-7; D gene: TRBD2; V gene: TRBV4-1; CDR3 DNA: TGCGCCAGCAGCCTACTAGCGGGGCTCTACGAGCAGTACTTC; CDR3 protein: CASSLLAGLYEQYF
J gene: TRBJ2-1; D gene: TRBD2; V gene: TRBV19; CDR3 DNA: TGTGCCAGTAGTCCGAGGGTCCTAGCGGTGGCCAATGAGCAGTTCTTC; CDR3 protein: CASSPRVLAVANEQFF
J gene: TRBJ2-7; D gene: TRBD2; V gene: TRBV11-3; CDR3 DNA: TGTGCCAGCAGCTTGGCTAGCGGTTCCTACGAGCAGTACTTC; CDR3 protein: CASSLASGSYEQYF
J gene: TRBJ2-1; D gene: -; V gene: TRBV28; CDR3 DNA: TGTGCCAGCAGCTCCGGACGAGACAATGAGCAGTTCTTC; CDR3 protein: CASSSGRDNEQFF
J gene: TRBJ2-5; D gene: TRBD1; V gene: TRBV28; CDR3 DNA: TGTGCCAGCAGTCCCAGTTCCGGGACAGGGAGGGAGACCCAGTACTTC; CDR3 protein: CASSPSSGTGRETQYF
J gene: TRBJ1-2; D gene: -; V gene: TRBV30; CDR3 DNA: TGTGCCTGGACTAAAGGAGCGGCCGGCTATGGCTACACCTTC; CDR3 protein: CAWTKGAAGYGYTF
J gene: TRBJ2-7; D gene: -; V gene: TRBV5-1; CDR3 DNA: TGCGCCAGCAGGAAGGACCTCAGCTCCTACGAGCAGTACTTC; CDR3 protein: CASRKDLSSYEQYF
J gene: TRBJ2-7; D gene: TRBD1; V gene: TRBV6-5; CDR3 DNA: TGTGCCAGCAGTTACCGGACAGGGGTTTCGTACGAGCAGTACTTC; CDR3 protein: CASSYRTGVSYEQYF
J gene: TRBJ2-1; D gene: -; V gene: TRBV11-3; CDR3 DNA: TGTGCCAGCAGCTTGAGTAGCGGAGGGTACAATGAGCAGTTCTTC; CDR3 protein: CASSLSSGGYNEQFF
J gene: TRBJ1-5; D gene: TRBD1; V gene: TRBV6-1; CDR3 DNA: TGTGCCAGCAGTGGAACACAGGGGATTAATCAGCCCCAGCATTTT; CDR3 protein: CASSGTQGINQPQHF
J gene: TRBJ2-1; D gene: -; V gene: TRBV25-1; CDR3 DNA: TGTGCCAGCAGTGATGGTGGGAGTCCAGGCCTATTAGTGCGTGAGCAGTTCTTC; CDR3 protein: CASSDGGSPGLLVREQFF